This T cell receptor beta chain was found in a study of blood T cells in healthy people across ages. Findings and limits, study-wide: Strong correlation existed between TCR beta diversity and naive T cell percentage. Using unsorted PBMCs precluded a conclusive naive versus antigen-experienced comparison.

CDR1 is SGHTA and CDR2 is FQGTGA in the germline V gene. Trimming took 5 bases from V and 11 from J; bases not matched to a gene: 16. The CDR3 contains 16 residues. A sample-barcoded 5' primer and a J-beta primer mix were used in a second PCR of about 7 to 12 cycles. TCRdb called the 5' RACE reads again in MiXCR, with one record for every CDR3 protein. The table records approximately 730,000 distinct CDR3 sequences, more than 40% of them present only once. A word on this clonotype: Its antigen is not identified.

There were healthy Caucasian individuals from Russia, aged roughly 6 to 100, serving as donors. Every sample yielded at least 6 million isolated PBMCs. This TCR was sampled from a woman in her fifties or sixties in good health. Sequencing input: blood. The chain uses TRBV7-3 and TRBJ2-3; 10 bases line up with TRBD2. The CDR3 coding sequence is TGTGCCAGCAGCCCGGAGGGGCTAGCGGGGGAGAGGAGGCAGTATTTT. Translated: CASSPEGLAGERRQYF.